This T cell receptor beta chain was sequenced during a study of cytomegalovirus exposure and HLA in healthy donors. V was clipped by 3 bases and J by 2 bases; unmatched bases: 10. CDR1 SGDLS and CDR2 YYNGEE come from the germline V gene. This CDR3 region has 18 residues. The PCR had 60 Vbeta and 13 Jbeta primers. Only in-frame clones appear in the TCRdb table, and some are missing; sequencing was by immunoSEQ multiplex PCR. The profile shows about 110,000 clones, around three quarters of them singletons. V usage is TRBV9 and J usage is TRBJ2-3; 12 nucleotides match TRBD2. Sample: PBMCs. The TCR sequence derives from a woman in her twenties or thirties in good health and CMV-seronegative. Here the CDR3 reads CASSAKQGLAGPTDTQYF. In DNA form, the CDR3 reads TGTGCCAGCAGCGCTAAGCAGGGACTAGCGGGTCCCACAGATACGCAGTATTTT.